These 9 T cell receptor beta chains were all obtained from the same sample, sequenced in a study of blood T cell repertoires in COVID-19. Method: immunoSEQ multiplex PCR; TCRdb's copy keeps in-frame clones and lacks some. This sample carries a few hundred thousand clones, 90% of them seen once, and the ten largest clones take around 1.9%. Sequencing used peripheral blood. These receptors came from a woman aged 55-70 years with COVID-19, enrolled during active disease.

V gene TRBV27 combines with J gene TRBJ1-1, with D maybe TRBD1 (5 bases). The CDR3 runs 14 residues. V was clipped by 2 bases and J by 9 bases, with 16 bases between them. Germline V gene data show CDR1 as MNHEY and CDR2 as SMNVEV (reference sequence). CDR3 sequence: CASSLISTEPKAFF. In DNA form, the CDR3 reads TGTGCCAGCAGTTTAATATCGACAGAACCTAAAGCTTTCTTT.

This clone was seen once. The chain is built from TRBV27 and TRBJ2-1; 15 bases are a match to TRBD2. V was pared by 5 bases and J by 12 bases, with 17 bases of the junction left unmatched. Per the germline V gene, CDR1 is MNHEY and CDR2 is SMNVEV (reference sequence). The CDR3 runs 18 residues. CDR3 residues: CASSRKPRTSGGAGRQFF. Here the CDR3 DNA reads TGTGCCAGCAGTCGAAAACCCAGGACTAGCGGGGGGGCCGGTCGGCAGTTCTTC.

This clone was seen a handful of times. This sequence joins TRBV5-1 and TRBJ1-1; no definite D call. V gave up 1 base and J gave up 6 bases, with 16 bases separating them. Germline V gives CDR1 SGHRS, CDR2 YFSETQ. The CDR3 is 15 amino acids. The chain's CDR3 is CASSLTGSGSAEAFF. The CDR3 DNA is TGCGCCAGCAGCTTGACCGGGTCCGGCAGCGCTGAAGCTTTCTTT.

The rearrangement uses TRBV9 and TRBJ1-1; D gene unclear. The V end was cut by 6 bases, the J end by 2 bases, with 14 bases between. The germline gives CDR1 SGDLS, CDR2 YYNGEE. The CDR3 covers 14 residues. The CDR3 sequence is CASTLLGTNTEAFF. CDR3 bases: TGTGCCAGCACCCTACTAGGAACAAACACTGAAGCTTTCTTT.

The V call is TRBV9, the J call TRBJ2-1; a weak D match, TRBD1 (6 bases). Per germline, CDR1 SGDLS and CDR2 YYNGEE. Trimming shortened V by 4 bases and J by 0 bases, and 14 bases separated the two germline ends. This CDR3 has 16 amino acids. The CDR3 nucleotides are TGTGCCAGCAGCCTGGGACACCGGAGCTCCTACAATGAGCAGTTCTTC. It codes for CASSLGHRSSYNEQFF.

The J gene is TRBJ1-2, the V gene TRBV5-4, with 7 bases matching TRBD1. The CDR3 runs 14 residues. The germline V gene has CDR1 SGHNT and CDR2 YYREEE (reference sequence). V lost 0 bases and J lost 7; bases outside the gene matches: 6. CDR3 loop: CASSLEGAGGGYTF. The CDR3 DNA reads as TGTGCCAGCAGCTTGGAGGGGGCAGGGGGTGGCTACACCTTC.

This clone appeared a single time. One end of the junction is discordant with germline, which a read error may explain. This chain links TRBV13 with TRBJ1-1; 11 positions agree with TRBD1. Germline loops: CDR1 PRHDT, CDR2 FYEKMQ (reference sequence). This CDR3 spans 15 amino acids. CDR3 amino acids: CASSVGQGAVTEAFF. The CDR3 nucleotides are TGTGCCAGCAGCGTAGGACAGGGGGCGGTCACTGAAGCTTTCTTT.

V gene TRBV6-2 or TRBV6-3 combines with J gene TRBJ1-2; D is undetermined. V shed 6 bases and J shed 4 bases, with 21 bases lying between them. This CDR3 is built from 16 residues. The V gene's germline CDR1 is MNHEY and CDR2 SVGEGT. CDR3 DNA: TGTGCCAGCAGCCGTCGGGAAGTCCCTTCCTTCTATGGCTACACCTTC. Protein: CASSRREVPSFYGYTF.

The gene calls are TRBV5-1 and TRBJ1-6, with no clear D. Deletions cut 0 bases from V and 9 bases from J, with 7 bases between. The CDR3 totals 13 residues. The V gene's germline CDR1 is SGHRS and CDR2 YFSETQ. The CDR3 nucleotides are TGCGCCAGCAGCTTGGATCTGAGTTCACCCCTCCACTTT. This translates into CASSLDLSSPLHF.